The next 29 T cell receptor beta chains were all read from a single sample in a study of CD8 T cells in Susac syndrome. Random hexamers were used to reverse transcribe roughly 0.5 to 1 ug of RNA. Using its own MiXCR run on the immunoSEQ multiplex PCR reads, TCRdb lists one record per CDR3 protein. Of about 140,000 distinct CDR3 sequences listed, around 95% are singletons. Material for sequencing was CD8+ T cells from PBMCs. The receptor source for this set is a human donor with Susac syndrome.

J is TRBJ2-7 and V is TRBV27; no clear D gene. The V end lost 4 bases, the J end lost 3 bases, and 4 bases lay between the germline ends. The CDR3 covers 11 residues. Per the germline V gene, CDR1 is MNHEY and CDR2 is SMNVEV (reference sequence). CDR3 loop: CASSSHYEQYF. In nucleotides, the CDR3 is TGTGCCAGCAGTTCGCACTACGAGCAGTACTTC.

The rearrangement links TRBV5-4 to TRBJ2-1, with D tentatively TRBD1 or TRBD2 (5 bases each). There are 11 residues in the CDR3. CDR1 and CDR2 from the germline V gene are SGHNT and YYREEE (reference sequence). V was clipped by 4 bases and J by 12 bases, with 11 bases between them. This chain's CDR3 is CASSVGVGQFF. The CDR3 DNA sequence: TGTGCCAGCAGCGTGGGGGTAGGGCAGTTCTTC.

The CDR3 here is CASSSSNRGTAGEQFF. The DNA for the CDR3 is TGTGCCAGCAGCTCCTCAAACAGGGGCACAGCGGGGGAGCAGTTCTTC. The rearrangement uses TRBV9 and TRBJ2-1; perhaps D is TRBD1 or TRBD2 (7 bases each). V lost 4 bases and J 10 bases, leaving 24 bases between the germline ends. The CDR3 has 16 residues. CDR1 is SGDLS and CDR2 is YYNGEE in the germline V gene.

This clonotype appeared once. The chain joins TRBV9 to TRBJ2-5; D remains ambiguous. CDR3 size: 16 residues. Germline CDR1 is SGDLS and CDR2 is YYNGEE. Trimming shortened V by 3 bases and J by 0 bases, and 15 bases separated the two germline ends. This CDR3 reads CASSGNPRGDQETQYF. CDR3 in DNA: TGTGCCAGCAGCGGAAACCCAAGAGGCGACCAAGAGACCCAGTACTTC.

This sequence joins TRBV13 and TRBJ2-2, with 13 nucleotides matching TRBD2. Trimming cost V 6 bases and J 7 bases; bases outside gene matches: 5. This CDR3 comprises 15 residues. Germline CDR1 and CDR2: PRHDT and FYEKMQ (reference sequence). CDR3 DNA: TGTGCCAGCAGAGGACTAGCGGGAGACAGCGGGGAGCTGTTTTTT. This codes for CASRGLAGDSGELFF.

The chain couples TRBV6-4 to TRBJ2-5; 8 bases line up with TRBD1. The CDR3 is 18 residues long. CDR1 is MRHNA, CDR2 SNTAGT, per germline. The ends lost 0 bases at V and 1 base at J; junction bases unmatched: 10. This chain's CDR3 is CASSDSKVQGGGQETQYF. The CDR3 DNA sequence: TGTGCCAGCAGTGACTCGAAGGTACAGGGGGGAGGCCAAGAGACCCAGTACTTC.

The chain links TRBV27 to TRBJ1-5, with D hard to call. The CDR3 is 15 amino acids. Trimming took off 10 bases at V and 2 bases at J, with 18 bases between the two ends. The V gene's germline CDR1 is MNHEY and CDR2 SMNVEV (reference sequence). The CDR3 region has the DNA TGTGCCATCTTACCCCTTTGGCGACGCAATCAGCCCCAGCATTTT. Translation gives CAILPLWRRNQPQHF.

The chain links TRBV9 to TRBJ2-2; D not certain. This CDR3 spans 14 amino acids. The V end lost 5 bases, the J end lost 0 bases, and 8 bases lay between the germline ends. Germline V CDR1 and CDR2: SGDLS, YYNGEE. The CDR3 loop reads CASRPLANTGELFF. The CDR3 coding sequence is TGTGCCAGCAGACCTTTGGCGAACACCGGGGAGCTGTTTTTT.

The chain is built from TRBV27 and TRBJ2-7, with D possibly being TRBD2 (5 bases). The CDR3 contains 15 residues. Germline CDR1 and CDR2: MNHEY and SMNVEV (reference sequence). Between the trimmed V and J ends, which lost 5 bases and 4 bases, there was a span of 18 bases. Here the CDR3 reads CASSLSGGPFYEQYF. The CDR3 DNA sequence: TGTGCCAGCAGTCTCAGCGGCGGACCATTTTACGAGCAGTACTTC.

The V gene is TRBV5-4, the J gene TRBJ1-2; no clear D gene. The germline V gene encodes CDR1 SGHNT and CDR2 YYREEE (reference sequence). This CDR3 has 13 amino acids. V lost 0 bases to trimming and J lost 4 bases, with 7 bases between them. The CDR3 spells CASSLEGPYGYTF. DNA of the CDR3: TGTGCCAGCAGCTTGGAGGGCCCCTATGGCTACACCTTC.

The table lists this clonotype with a few counts. The chain joins TRBV27 to TRBJ2-3; 7 nucleotides match TRBD1. V trimming: 4 bases; J trimming: 1 base; junction bases outside the gene matches: 2. The CDR3 loop spans 14 amino acids. CDR1 and CDR2 from the germline V gene are MNHEY and SMNVEV (reference sequence). DNA for the CDR3: TGTGCCAGCAGTTCGAGGGGGCGCACAGATACGCAGTATTTT. It yields the protein CASSSRGRTDTQYF.

This chain links TRBV27 with TRBJ1-1; maybe TRBD1 (6 bases). The length of the CDR3 is 14 residues. The germline V gene encodes CDR1 MNHEY and CDR2 SMNVEV (reference sequence). V was pared by 5 bases and J by 3 bases, with 13 bases between. As DNA, the CDR3 is TGTGCCAGCAGTAGACAGGAAGCCTACACTGAAGCTTTCTTT. Residues: CASSRQEAYTEAFF.

V usage is TRBV9 and J usage is TRBJ2-1; D is possibly TRBD1 (7 bases). The CDR3 totals 15 residues. The V and J ends lost 0 bases and 5 bases respectively, with 12 bases between them. In germline, CDR1 is SGDLS, CDR2 YYNGEE. The CDR3 sequence: CASSVGAGQNNEQFF. The CDR3 DNA reads TGTGCCAGCAGCGTAGGGGCGGGACAGAACAATGAGCAGTTCTTC.

The rearrangement joins TRBV29-1 to TRBJ1-2; unclear D gene. Germline CDR1 reads SQVTM; CDR2 reads ANQGSEA. V shed 6 bases and J shed 0 bases, with 11 bases lying between them. The CDR3 consists of 13 residues. CDR3 DNA: TGCAGCGTCCCGTCGAGGGCTAACTATGGCTACACCTTC. Protein product: CSVPSRANYGYTF.

The J gene is TRBJ1-2, the V gene TRBV4-1, with 7 bases aligning to TRBD1. V lost 1 base, J lost 5 bases, and 4 bases stayed unmatched. Germline CDR1 and CDR2: MGHRA and YSYEKL. The CDR3 contains 14 residues. CDR3 sequence reads: CASSQVRGSYGYTF. Written as DNA, the CDR3 is TGCGCCAGCAGCCAAGTCAGGGGGTCATATGGCTACACCTTC.

This clonotype was counted a single time. The gene calls are TRBV7-6 and TRBJ1-2, with D perhaps matching TRBD1 (6 bases). The ends were cut back, 5 bases at V and 7 bases at J, with 20 bases in the middle. Germline V gives CDR1 SGHVS, CDR2 FNYEAQ. This CDR3 region has 15 residues. The CDR3 DNA follows: TGTGCCAGCAGCCCTAACGGGTGGGGGCAGGGTGGCTACACCTTC. It codes for CASSPNGWGQGGYTF.

The V and J genes are TRBV24-1 and TRBJ2-5, with no clear D. Looked up from germline, CDR1 is KGHDR and CDR2 is SFDVKD. The CDR3 is 12 residues long. V was shortened by 9 bases and J by 2 bases, with 9 bases between the two germline ends. The CDR3 coding sequence is TGTGCCACCTCGGTGGGGCAAGAGACCCAGTACTTC. Protein product: CATSVGQETQYF.

This clonotype appeared a single time. This sequence joins TRBV18 and TRBJ2-7; 11 bases line up with TRBD2. CDR3 length equals 17 residues. Germline V gene sequence: CDR1 KGHSH, CDR2 LQKENI. V trimming: 2 bases; J trimming: 4 bases; junction bases outside the gene matches: 10. As DNA, the CDR3 is TGTGCCAGCTCACCAGTACTAGCGGGAGTTGGCAATTACGAGCAGTACTTC. Its translation is CASSPVLAGVGNYEQYF. The complete variable domain, with remaining parts taken from reference TRBV18 and TRBJ2-7, reads NAGVMQNPRHLVRRRGQEARLRCSPMKGHSHVYWYRQLPEEGLKFMVYLQKENIIDESGMPKERFSAEFPKEGPSILRIQQVVRGDSAAYFCASSPVLAGVGNYEQYFGPGTRLTVT.

This clonotype has only one observation. V and J are TRBV2 and TRBJ2-4; D ambiguous. Germline V lookup: CDR1 SNHLY, CDR2 FYNNEI. V lost 5 bases and J lost 6, with 14 bases in between. The CDR3 contains 14 residues. The CDR3 spells CASSPQQLSNIQYF. In DNA form, the CDR3 reads TGTGCCAGCAGTCCCCAACAGTTGTCAAACATTCAGTACTTC.

This clonotype was detected only once. The chain couples TRBV6-1 to TRBJ1-1, with a tentative D call TRBD1 (5 bases). Germline V CDR1 and CDR2: MNHNS, SASEGT. There are 15 residues in the CDR3. Trimming removed 0 bases from V and 1 base from J, with 9 bases in between. The CDR3 sequence is CASSEAWGSNTEAFF. The CDR3 DNA reads as TGTGCCAGCAGTGAAGCGTGGGGGTCGAACACTGAAGCTTTCTTT.

This clonotype was counted between two and nine times. This chain uses TRBV7-8 with TRBJ1-1; D remains unclear. The CDR3 spans 12 residues. V was clipped by 0 bases and J by 7 bases, with 6 bases between them. Germline lookup yields CDR1 SGHVS and CDR2 FQNEAQ. The CDR3 bases are TGTGCCAGCAGCTTAGCAGGCAGTGAAGCTTTCTTT. Protein product: CASSLAGSEAFF. Full variable domain (rest looked up from reference TRBV7-8 and TRBJ1-1): GAGVSQSPRYKVAKRGQDVALRCDPISGHVSLFWYQQALGQGPEFLTYFQNEAQLDKSGLPSDRFFAERPEGSVSTLKIQRTQQEDSAVYLCASSLAGSEAFFGQGTRLTVV.

This chain uses TRBV3-1 with TRBJ2-7, with D possibly matching TRBD1 (6 bases). This CDR3 comprises 15 residues. Trimming shortened V by 3 bases and J by 4 bases, and 16 bases separated the two germline ends. Germline CDR1 is LGHDT and CDR2 is YNNKEL (reference sequence). The chain's CDR3 is CASSQSSTGFYEQYF. In nucleotides, the CDR3 is TGTGCCAGCAGCCAGTCATCGACAGGATTTTACGAGCAGTACTTC.

The rearrangement uses TRBV9 and TRBJ2-5; D remains ambiguous. CDR3 length: 12 amino acids. Germline CDR1 SGDLS, CDR2 YYNGEE. Trimming cost V 5 bases and J 2 bases, with 7 bases left between them. CDR3 DNA: TGTGCCAGCAGAGGGTCTCAAGAGACCCAGTACTTC. It encodes CASRGSQETQYF.

Comment on this clonotype: Germline is not matched at one junction end, which may reflect a read error. The chain couples TRBV6-5 to TRBJ2-7; possibly TRBD1 for D (6 bases). Looked up from germline, CDR1 is MNHEY and CDR2 is SVGAGI. The CDR3 totals 14 residues. CDR3 residues: CASSKGELRGRLHF. The CDR3 DNA reads as TGTGCCAGCAGTAAAGGCGAACTCAGGGGCCGTTTACACTTC.

This clonotype was counted once. The V call is TRBV20-1, the J call TRBJ1-2; TRBD1 might be the D (5 bases). The germline V gene has CDR1 DFQATT and CDR2 SNEGSKA (reference sequence). Deletions cut 5 bases from V and 6 bases from J, with 13 bases between. This CDR3 is 12 amino acids long. The CDR3 coding sequence is TGCAGTGCTTCTTGGGGGGGTGATGGCTACACCTTC. Amino acids: CSASWGGDGYTF.

The V call is TRBV15, the J call TRBJ2-5; no reliable D call. Germline V CDR1 and CDR2: LNHNV, YYDKDF (reference sequence). This CDR3 has 14 amino acids. The ends were cut back, 0 bases at V and 2 bases at J, with 7 bases in the middle. CDR3 in DNA: TGTGCCACCAGCAGAGAGACCCTGCAAGAGACCCAGTACTTC. This codes for CATSRETLQETQYF.

This clonotype was observed a single time. This sequence joins TRBV4-1 and TRBJ1-1; the D gene is possibly TRBD1 (5 bases). The CDR3 has 12 amino acids. Trimming took 3 bases from V and 6 from J, leaving 8 bases between them. In germline, CDR1 is MGHRA, CDR2 YSYEKL. CDR3 protein: CASSQGVAEAFF. In nucleotides, the CDR3 is TGCGCCAGCAGCCAGGGGGTGGCTGAAGCTTTCTTT.

A few counts support this clonotype. V gene TRBV14 combines with J gene TRBJ2-1; D gene ambiguous. Germline V gives CDR1 SGHDN, CDR2 FVKESK. This CDR3 is 13 amino acids long. With 6 bases removed from V and 0 bases from J, the gap between germline ends came to 6 bases. The CDR3 DNA follows: TGTGCCAGCAGGGAGAGCTCCTACAATGAGCAGTTCTTC. Translation: CASRESSYNEQFF.

This clonotype was seen more than once but under ten times. This chain connects TRBV20-1 to TRBJ1-1, with D unresolved. This CDR3 is 13 amino acids long. Per germline, CDR1 DFQATT and CDR2 SNEGSKA (reference sequence). The germline V and J ends were trimmed by 0 bases and 1 base, with 6 bases remaining between them. The CDR3 sequence: CSARDFGNTEAFF. CDR3 DNA: TGCAGTGCTAGAGATTTCGGGAACACTGAAGCTTTCTTT.